The 16 T cell receptor beta chains listed next were all sequenced from one sample in a study of T cell responses to AZD1222 COVID-19 vaccine. Clones were sequenced by immunoSEQ multiplex PCR, and TCRdb holds only the in-frame ones, with some missing. This table holds about 130,000 clones, 80% to 90% found once. Source: peripheral blood, taken on day 0 of AZD1222 vaccination. Receptors were obtained from an adult in good health.

The chain has TRBV19 and TRBJ2-3, with 9 bases that match TRBD2. The CDR3 is 14 residues long. J gave up 5 bases and V 4 bases, and 4 bases lay outside the gene matches. From germline, CDR1 is LNHDA and CDR2 SQIVND (reference sequence). The CDR3 bases are TGTGCCAGTAGTAGGTCTAGCGGGAAAGATACGCAGTATTTT. It yields the protein CASSRSSGKDTQYF.

The V and J genes are TRBV20-1 and TRBJ2-7; D ambiguous. V shed 4 bases and J shed 3 bases, with 7 bases lying between them. The CDR3 sequence is 11 residues long. CDR1 is DFQATT, CDR2 SNEGSKA, per germline (reference sequence). Written as DNA, the CDR3 is TGCAGTGCTATGTCCCGCTACGAGCAGTACTTC. This encodes CSAMSRYEQYF.

The chain employs TRBV7-9 and TRBJ1-2, with D possibly being TRBD1 (5 bases). CDR1 is SEHNR and CDR2 is FQNEAQ in the germline V gene (reference sequence). The CDR3 length is 15 residues. Between the trimmed V and J ends, which lost 5 bases and 0 bases, there was a span of 13 bases. The DNA of the CDR3 is TGTGCCAGCAGCGTCCAAGGGACTTCTAACTATGGCTACACCTTC. Translation: CASSVQGTSNYGYTF.

The table lists this clone with a count of one. The V and J genes are TRBV10-3 and TRBJ2-1; 8 nucleotides match TRBD2. Germline lookup yields CDR1 ENHRY and CDR2 SYGVKD. The CDR3 covers 17 residues. V shed 2 bases and J 4 bases; nucleotides not matched to a gene: 10. The CDR3 nucleotides read TGTGCCATCAGTGAGCTAACCGGGACTAGAAAGTACAATGAGCAGTTCTTC. The encoded protein is CAISELTGTRKYNEQFF.

The V and J genes are TRBV3-1 (or the pseudogene TRBV3-2) and TRBJ2-1; D perhaps matches TRBD2 (5 bases). There are 11 residues in the CDR3. The V end was cut by 4 bases, the J end by 8 bases, with 6 bases between. Per the germline V gene, CDR1 is LGHDT and CDR2 is YNNKEL (reference sequence). The CDR3 coding sequence is TGTGCCAGCAGCCCGGGGTATGAGCAGTTCTTC. Its translation is CASSPGYEQFF.

The chain has TRBV2 and TRBJ2-2; 9 bases are shared with TRBD2. The CDR3 length is 15 residues. V lost 7 bases and J lost 1; bases outside the gene matches: 4. The germline V gene has CDR1 SNHLY and CDR2 FYNNEI. CDR3 loop: CASKSSGMNTGELFF. CDR3 coding DNA: TGTGCCAGCAAGTCTAGCGGGATGAACACCGGGGAGCTGTTTTTT.

This sequence joins TRBV6-5 and TRBJ1-5, with 9 positions matching TRBD1. This CDR3 region has 14 residues. From germline, CDR1 is MNHEY and CDR2 SVGAGI. Trimming at V came to 7 bases and at J to 7 bases, leaving 8 bases not matched to a gene. CDR3 nucleotides: TGTGCCAGCACCCGGGACAGGGTTCCCCAGCCCCAGCATTTT. Its translation is CASTRDRVPQPQHF.

The J gene is TRBJ1-1, the V gene TRBV6-5, with TRBD1 matching over 7 bases. V shed 5 bases, J shed 5 bases, and the junction held 8 bases outside the gene matches. Germline values: CDR1 MNHEY, CDR2 SVGAGI. The CDR3 runs to 14 residues. CDR3 in amino acids: CASSITGVGTEAFF. The CDR3 nucleotides are TGTGCCAGCAGTATTACAGGGGTCGGAACTGAAGCTTTCTTT.

This chain links TRBV6-5 with TRBJ1-1; D is unclear. V was clipped by 5 bases and J by 1 base, with 11 bases between them. The CDR3 has 14 residues. Germline CDR1 reads MNHEY; CDR2 reads SVGAGI. The CDR3: CASSTRWRNTEAFF. The CDR3 nucleotides are TGTGCCAGCAGTACCCGGTGGCGGAACACTGAAGCTTTCTTT.

Turning to this clone: Other DNA sequences within the sample encode an identical CDR3. V is TRBV6-1 and J is TRBJ2-3; D gene ambiguous. Germline lookup yields CDR1 MNHNS and CDR2 SASEGT. V lost 2 bases and J lost 0, with 3 bases in between. This CDR3 region has 13 residues. The CDR3 loop is CASSESSTDTQYF. As DNA, the CDR3 is TGTGCCAGCAGTGAATCCAGCACAGATACGCAGTATTTT.

This chain connects TRBV6-6 to TRBJ1-2; D remains unclear. Germline lookup yields CDR1 MNHNY and CDR2 SVGAGI (reference sequence). The CDR3 consists of 15 residues. Deletions cut 4 bases from V and 2 bases from J, with 14 bases between. The CDR3 DNA reads as TGTGCCAGCAGTTTCTCTGTCCAGGACAACTATGGCTACACCTTC. As protein: CASSFSVQDNYGYTF.

The J gene is TRBJ1-2, the V gene TRBV28; unclear D gene. Trimming took 8 bases from V and 7 from J, leaving 14 bases between them. The CDR3 runs 12 residues. Per germline, CDR1 MDHEN and CDR2 SYDVKM. The CDR3 here is CASQLGRSGYTF. The CDR3, as DNA: TGTGCCAGCCAACTCGGGCGATCTGGCTACACCTTC.

The gene calls are TRBV30 and TRBJ1-1, with a possible D match to TRBD1 (6 bases). The CDR3 covers 15 residues. Germline V gene sequence: CDR1 GTSNPN, CDR2 SVGIG (reference sequence). V was pared by 2 bases and J by 10 bases, with 23 bases between. The DNA of the CDR3 is TGTGCCTGGAGTCCACTGGGGGCGGCAAGTCCGTCAGCTTTCTTT. It translates to CAWSPLGAASPSAFF.

The chain recombines TRBV3-1 (or the pseudogene TRBV3-2) with TRBJ2-3; a possible D gene is TRBD2 (5 bases). The germline CDR1 and CDR2 sequences are LGHDT and YNNKEL (reference sequence). The CDR3 has 17 residues. V was pared by 2 bases and J by 8 bases, with 23 bases between. CDR3 sequence: CASSQPLDRYLGGTQYF. CDR3 nucleotide sequence: TGTGCCAGCAGCCAACCACTTGACCGTTACTTAGGAGGTACGCAGTATTTT.

V usage is TRBV6-5 and J usage is TRBJ2-1; D remains unclear. Germline CDR1 and CDR2: MNHEY and SVGAGI. The CDR3 totals 12 residues. The V and J ends lost 6 bases and 6 bases respectively, with 9 bases between them. This chain's CDR3 is CASSDWGNEQFF. The CDR3 DNA is TGTGCCAGCAGCGACTGGGGCAATGAGCAGTTCTTC.

This clone was seen a single time. This chain connects TRBV18 to TRBJ2-5; D perhaps matches TRBD2 (6 bases). The V gene's germline CDR1 is KGHSH and CDR2 LQKENI. V was cut by 2 bases and J by 2 bases, with 12 bases left in between. This CDR3 has 15 amino acids. Here the CDR3 reads CASSPNGGNQETQYF. In DNA form, the CDR3 reads TGTGCCAGCTCACCAAACGGGGGAAATCAAGAGACCCAGTACTTC.